These T cell receptor beta chains were read from a single sample in a study of T cells after yellow fever vaccination. MiXCR was run by TCRdb on the 5' RACE reads, yielding one entry per CDR3 protein. In the table there are 200,000 to 300,000 distinct CDR3 sequences, over 10% of which are singletons. Sample: CD4+ T cells sorted from PBMCs, taken 45 days after the yellow fever booster vaccination. These receptors were collected from a man aged 30 to 45 who received the YFV17D yellow fever vaccine. The CDR3 runs from the conserved cysteine through the conserved F or W. The D gene is left open where the match is weak. Clone size is stated in some rows and not others, as once, few, many or a class when expanded.

cdr3_aa cdr3_nt clone_size j_call cdr3_length v_call d_call
CSAGQRTEAFF TGCAGCGCTGGACAGAGGACTGAAGCTTTCTTT many TRBJ1-1 11 TRBV29-1 .
CASSSRLAGGGHTQYF TGTGCCAGCAGCTCGAGACTAGCGGGAGGGGGTCATACGCAGTATTTT . TRBJ2-3 16 TRBV7-2 TRBD2
CSAEGRRVVLDNEQFF TGCAGTGCGGAGGGCCGTCGGGTTGTCCTAGATAATGAGCAGTTCTTC few TRBJ2-1 16 TRBV20-1 .
CASSPRNEQYF TGTGCCAGCTCACCAAGGAACGAGCAGTACTTC many TRBJ2-7 11 TRBV18 .
CSAKTGNMDEQYF TGCAGTGCCAAGACAGGGAATATGGACGAGCAGTACTTC few TRBJ2-7 13 TRBV20-1 TRBD1
CASSFPPGTNPYEQHF TGTGCCAGCAGTTTCCCCCCTGGAACGAACCCCTACGAGCAGCACTTC . TRBJ2-7 16 TRBV12-3/TRBV12-4 .
CASTLRERGGTYEQYF TGCGCCAGCACGCTCCGGGAGCGGGGGGGGACCTACGAGCAGTACTTC . TRBJ2-7 16 TRBV5-1 TRBD2
CASSQEAVNANYGYTF TGTGCCAGCAGCCAAGAAGCAGTGAATGCTAACTATGGCTACACCTTC many TRBJ1-2 16 TRBV3-1 .
CASSLWDRGEQYF TGTGCCAGCAGCTTATGGGATAGGGGCGAGCAGTACTTC few TRBJ2-7 13 TRBV7-2 .
CASSISGGLYYEQYF TGTGCCAGCAGCATTAGCGGGGGTTTGTACTACGAGCAGTACTTC few TRBJ2-7 15 TRBV7-3 TRBD2
CASSLQGPSTGELFF TGCGCCAGCAGCTTGCAGGGGCCGAGTACCGGGGAGCTGTTTTTT few TRBJ2-2 15 TRBV5-1 .
CSVEVFETQSYEQYF TGCAGCGTTGAAGTTTTTGAGACTCAATCCTACGAGCAGTACTTC few TRBJ2-7 15 TRBV29-1 .
CASRGAQGNKYEQYF TGTGCCAGCAGGGGGGCACAGGGGAATAAGTACGAGCAGTACTTC . TRBJ2-7 15 TRBV3-1 TRBD1
CASSFPGSPQHF TGTGCCAGCAGTTTTCCGGGCTCGCCCCAGCATTTT . TRBJ1-5 12 TRBV12-3/TRBV12-4 .
CSARQTSYTGELFF TGCAGTGCTAGACAAACCAGCTACACCGGGGAGCTGTTTTTT few TRBJ2-2 14 TRBV20-1 .
CASIPLAGETQYF TGTGCCAGCATCCCTCTAGCGGGTGAGACCCAGTACTTC few TRBJ2-5 13 TRBV2 TRBD2
CASSAERGGFSYEQYF TGTGCCAGCTCAGCGGAAAGAGGCGGTTTCTCCTACGAGCAGTACTTC few TRBJ2-7 16 TRBV18 .
CASSSGGQSRMDTQYF TGCGCCAGCAGCTCGGGGGGACAGTCCCGCATGGATACGCAGTATTTT few TRBJ2-3 16 TRBV5-1 .
CASSYSRDSWNQPQHF TGTGCCAGCAGTTACTCAAGGGACAGTTGGAATCAGCCCCAGCATTTT . TRBJ1-5 16 TRBV6-5 TRBD1
CASSLARDEQYF TGCGCCAGCAGCTTGGCGAGAGACGAGCAGTACTTC few TRBJ2-7 12 TRBV5-1 .
CATSRDATDTQYF TGTGCCACCAGCAGAGATGCGACAGATACGCAGTATTTT few TRBJ2-3 13 TRBV15 .
CAWNREGKSYGYTF TGTGCCTGGAACAGGGAGGGGAAGAGCTATGGCTACACCTTC . TRBJ1-2 14 TRBV30 .
CASSLFLAGGETQYF TGCGCCAGCAGCTTGTTTCTAGCGGGAGGAGAGACCCAGTACTTC . TRBJ2-5 15 TRBV5-1 TRBD2
CASAANTGELFF TGTGCCAGCGCCGCGAACACCGGGGAGCTGTTTTTT . TRBJ2-2 12 TRBV9 .
CATSAGGARIETQYF TGCGCCACGTCCGCCGGGGGGGCCAGGATAGAGACCCAGTACTTC few TRBJ2-5 15 TRBV5-1 TRBD2
CASSFHTDTEAFF TGCGCCAGCAGCTTTCACACGGACACTGAAGCTTTCTTT . TRBJ1-1 13 TRBV5-1 .
CASSPQGGSSGDTQYF TGTGCCAGCAGCCCCCAGGGTGGTTCATCCGGAGATACGCAGTATTTT . TRBJ2-3 16 TRBV7-2 .
CATSMGPSGITDTQYF TGTGCCACCAGCATGGGGCCTAGCGGAATCACAGATACGCAGTATTTT few TRBJ2-3 16 TRBV15 TRBD2
CSARPRGTSEQETQYF TGCAGTGCTCGCCCCCGGGGGACTAGCGAACAAGAGACCCAGTACTTC many TRBJ2-5 16 TRBV20-1 TRBD2
CASSHQGTGYRTGELFF TGTGCCAGCAGCCACCAGGGGACAGGGTATCGTACCGGGGAGCTGTTTTTT . TRBJ2-2 17 TRBV6-1 TRBD1
CASKSTADTGELFF TGTGCCAGCAAGTCGACAGCGGACACCGGGGAGCTGTTTTTT . TRBJ2-2 14 TRBV2 .
CSAIAGAYEQYF TGCAGTGCTATAGCGGGGGCCTACGAGCAGTACTTC . TRBJ2-7 12 TRBV20-1 TRBD2
CASSPPGTGNNEQFF TGTGCCAGCAGCCCCCCCGGGACGGGTAACAATGAGCAGTTCTTC many TRBJ2-1 15 TRBV7-2 .
CASSQPGLAQETQYF TGTGCCAGCAGCCAGCCCGGACTAGCACAAGAGACCCAGTACTTC . TRBJ2-5 15 TRBV3-1 TRBD2
CASSRGTSGSNEQFF TGTGCCAGCAGCCGCGGGACTAGCGGGAGTAATGAGCAGTTCTTC many TRBJ2-1 15 TRBV7-2 TRBD2
CATTPGGGDSPLHF TGTGCCACCACCCCGGGGGGAGGAGATTCACCCCTCCACTTT . TRBJ1-6 14 TRBV6-1 .
CASLRGPGANVLTF TGTGCCAGCCTTCGGGGACCTGGGGCCAACGTCCTGACTTTC few TRBJ2-6 14 TRBV6-2/TRBV6-3 .
CSATGTGRQAGYTF TGCAGTGCTACCGGGACAGGGAGACAGGCTGGCTACACCTTC few TRBJ1-2 14 TRBV20-1 TRBD1
CASSLTGVAGNEQFF TGTGCCAGCAGTTTAACAGGGGTGGCCGGTAATGAGCAGTTCTTC . TRBJ2-1 15 TRBV6-4 TRBD1
CASSPHREPFQETQYF TGTGCCAGCAGCCCTCATCGGGAGCCCTTCCAAGAGACCCAGTACTTC . TRBJ2-5 16 TRBV7-2 .
CSAIAGVYNEQFF TGCAGTGCTATAGCGGGAGTCTACAATGAGCAGTTCTTC . TRBJ2-1 13 TRBV20-1 TRBD2
CASSSGGQMNTEAFF TGTGCCAGCAGCTCCGGGGGGCAGATGAACACTGAAGCTTTCTTT . TRBJ1-1 15 TRBV3-1 .
CASSSGTPNEQFF TGTGCCAGCAGCTCCGGGACCCCCAATGAGCAGTTCTTC few TRBJ2-1 13 TRBV28 .
CASGSTETQYF TGTGCCAGCGGGAGTACAGAGACCCAGTACTTC . TRBJ2-5 11 TRBV18 .
CASSPTSDGETQYF TGTGCCAGCTCACCGACTAGCGATGGGGAGACCCAGTACTTC . TRBJ2-5 14 TRBV18 TRBD2